This TCR beta chain was sequenced for a study of PD-L1 blockade in urothelial cancer. Documented time point: peripheral blood 6 weeks after treatment start. Sequencing used immunoSEQ multiplex PCR; TCRdb keeps in-frame clones, though not all of them. The sample has about 120,000 clones; roughly 90% are singletons. The receptor's source is a man aged 60 to 75 with urothelial cancer. The sample consisted of PBMCs, taken around atezolizumab (anti-PD-L1) treatment.

The DNA of the CDR3 is TGTGCCAGCAGCTTGGACACAGGGGGAAGTGGAAACACCATATATTTT. As protein: CASSLDTGGSGNTIYF. The rearrangement joins TRBV5-5 to TRBJ1-3; TRBD1 matches 8 bases. This CDR3 spans 16 amino acids. V shed 0 bases and J 3 bases; nucleotides not matched to a gene: 5. In germline, CDR1 is SGHKS, CDR2 YYEKEE (reference sequence).